This T cell receptor (beta chain) came from a study of monozygotic twins with inflammatory bowel disease. Per the germline V gene, CDR1 is LGHNA and CDR2 is YSLEER. The CDR3 totals 15 residues. cDNA was produced in eight separate reactions per sample. TCRdb re-called the 5' RACE reads and gives one entry per CDR3 protein, without DNA. The sample data list under 150,000 distinct CDR3 sequences. The specimen was blood. This clonotype originated in a human donor with ulcerative colitis or Crohn's disease, or a healthy co-twin of an affected twin (not recorded which). The chain recombines TRBV4-3 with TRBJ1-6; the D call of TRBD1 rests on TCRdb alone, since no DNA is present to check it. The CDR3 loop is CASSRQATEDSPLHF.